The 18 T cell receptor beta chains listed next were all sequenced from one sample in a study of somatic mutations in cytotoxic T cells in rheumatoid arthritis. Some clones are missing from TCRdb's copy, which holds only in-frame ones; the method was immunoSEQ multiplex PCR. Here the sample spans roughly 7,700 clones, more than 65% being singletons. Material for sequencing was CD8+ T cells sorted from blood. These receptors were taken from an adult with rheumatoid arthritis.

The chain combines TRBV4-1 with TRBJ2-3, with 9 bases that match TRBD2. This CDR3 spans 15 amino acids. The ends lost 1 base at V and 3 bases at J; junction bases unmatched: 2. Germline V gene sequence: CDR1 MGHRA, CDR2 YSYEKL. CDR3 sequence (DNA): TGCGCCAGCAGCCAAGTAGCGGGAGAGACAGATACGCAGTATTTT. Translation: CASSQVAGETDTQYF.

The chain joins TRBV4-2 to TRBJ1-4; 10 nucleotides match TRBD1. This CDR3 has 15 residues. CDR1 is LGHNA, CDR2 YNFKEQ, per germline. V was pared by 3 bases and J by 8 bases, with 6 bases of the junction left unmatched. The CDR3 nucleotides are TGTGCCAGCAGCCAGCCGGGACAGGGGTTCGAAAAACTGTTTTTT. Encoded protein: CASSQPGQGFEKLFF.

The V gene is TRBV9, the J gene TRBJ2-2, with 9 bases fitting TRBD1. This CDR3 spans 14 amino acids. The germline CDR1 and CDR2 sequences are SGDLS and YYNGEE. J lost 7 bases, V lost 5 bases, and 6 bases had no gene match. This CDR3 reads CASRGTGTGGELFF. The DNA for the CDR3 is TGTGCCAGCAGGGGGACAGGGACAGGCGGGGAGCTGTTTTTT.

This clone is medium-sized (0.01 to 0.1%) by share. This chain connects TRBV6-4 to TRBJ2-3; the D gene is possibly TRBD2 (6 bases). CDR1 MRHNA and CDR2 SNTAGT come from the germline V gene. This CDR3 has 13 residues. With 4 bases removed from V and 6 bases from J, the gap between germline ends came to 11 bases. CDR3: CASSASGTDTQYF. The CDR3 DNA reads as TGTGCCAGCAGTGCCTCAGGGACTGATACGCAGTATTTT.

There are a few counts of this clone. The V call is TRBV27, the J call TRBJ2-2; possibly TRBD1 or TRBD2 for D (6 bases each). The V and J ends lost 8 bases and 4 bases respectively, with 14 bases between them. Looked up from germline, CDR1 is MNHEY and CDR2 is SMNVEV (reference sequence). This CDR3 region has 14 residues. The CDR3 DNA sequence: TGTGCCAGCGAAAGGGGGGCAGGCACCGGGGAGCTGTTTTTT. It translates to CASERGAGTGELFF.

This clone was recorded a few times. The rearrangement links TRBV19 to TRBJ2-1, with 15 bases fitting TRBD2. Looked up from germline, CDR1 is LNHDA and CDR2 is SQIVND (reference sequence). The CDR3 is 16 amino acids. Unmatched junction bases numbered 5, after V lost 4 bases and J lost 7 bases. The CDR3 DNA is TGTGCCAGTAGTACTCGGACTAGCGGGAGGGGGAATGAGCAGTTCTTC. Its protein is CASSTRTSGRGNEQFF.

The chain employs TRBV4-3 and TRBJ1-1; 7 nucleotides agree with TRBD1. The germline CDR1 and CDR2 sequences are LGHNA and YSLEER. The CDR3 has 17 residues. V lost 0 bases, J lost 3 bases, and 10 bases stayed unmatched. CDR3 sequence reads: CASSQDPPPGQHTEAFF. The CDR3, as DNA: TGCGCCAGCAGCCAAGATCCCCCGCCGGGACAGCACACTGAAGCTTTCTTT.

Here the CDR3 reads CASSVDRGYTDTQYF. CDR3 nucleotides: TGTGCCAGCAGTGTGGACAGGGGCTACACAGATACGCAGTATTTT. V gene TRBV6-5 combines with J gene TRBJ2-3, with TRBD1 identical over 9 bases. Germline V gene lookup returns CDR1 MNHEY and CDR2 SVGAGI. The CDR3 spans 15 residues. V shed 5 bases and J 2 bases; nucleotides not matched to a gene: 5.

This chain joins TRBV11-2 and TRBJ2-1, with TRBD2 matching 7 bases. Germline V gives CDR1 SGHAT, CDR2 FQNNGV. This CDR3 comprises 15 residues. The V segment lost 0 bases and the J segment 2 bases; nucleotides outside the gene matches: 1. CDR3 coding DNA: TGTGCCAGCAGCTTAGAGGGAGGGCCCTACAATGAGCAGTTCTTC. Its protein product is CASSLEGGPYNEQFF.

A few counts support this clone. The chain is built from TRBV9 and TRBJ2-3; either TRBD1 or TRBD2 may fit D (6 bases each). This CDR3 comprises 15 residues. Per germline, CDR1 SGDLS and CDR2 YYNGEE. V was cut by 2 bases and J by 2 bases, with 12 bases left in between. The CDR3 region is CASSVGGGFTDTQYF. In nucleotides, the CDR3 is TGTGCCAGCAGCGTCGGAGGGGGGTTCACAGATACGCAGTATTTT.

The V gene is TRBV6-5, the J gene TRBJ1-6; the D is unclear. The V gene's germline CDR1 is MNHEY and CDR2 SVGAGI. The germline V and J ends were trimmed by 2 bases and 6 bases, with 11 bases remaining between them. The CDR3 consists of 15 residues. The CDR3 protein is CASSYVHTPNSPLHF. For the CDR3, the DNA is TGTGCCAGCAGTTACGTTCATACCCCTAATTCACCCCTCCACTTT.

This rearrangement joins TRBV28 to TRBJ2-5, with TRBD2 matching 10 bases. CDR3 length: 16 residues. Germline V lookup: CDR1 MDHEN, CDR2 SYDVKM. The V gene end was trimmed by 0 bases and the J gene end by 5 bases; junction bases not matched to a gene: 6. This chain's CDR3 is CASSLWASGSEETQYF. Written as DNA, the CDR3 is TGTGCCAGCAGTTTATGGGCTAGCGGGAGTGAGGAGACCCAGTACTTC.

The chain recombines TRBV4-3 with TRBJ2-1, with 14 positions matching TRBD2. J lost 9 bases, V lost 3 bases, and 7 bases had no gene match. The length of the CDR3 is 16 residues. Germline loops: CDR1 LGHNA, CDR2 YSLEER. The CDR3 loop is CASSQAGTSGRAEQFF. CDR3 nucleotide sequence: TGCGCCAGCAGCCAGGCGGGGACTAGCGGGAGAGCTGAGCAGTTCTTC.

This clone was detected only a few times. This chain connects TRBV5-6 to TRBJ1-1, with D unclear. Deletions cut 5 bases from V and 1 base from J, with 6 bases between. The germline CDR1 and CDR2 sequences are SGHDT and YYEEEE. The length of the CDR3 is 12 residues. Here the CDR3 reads CASRAGNTEAFF. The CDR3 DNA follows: TGTGCCAGCAGAGCGGGGAACACTGAAGCTTTCTTT. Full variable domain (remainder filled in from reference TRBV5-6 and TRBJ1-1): DAGVTQSPTHLIKTRGQQVTLRCSPKSGHDTVSWYQQALGQGPQFIFQYYEEEERQRGNFPDRFSGHQFPNYSSELNVNALLLGDSALYLCASRAGNTEAFFGQGTRLTVV.

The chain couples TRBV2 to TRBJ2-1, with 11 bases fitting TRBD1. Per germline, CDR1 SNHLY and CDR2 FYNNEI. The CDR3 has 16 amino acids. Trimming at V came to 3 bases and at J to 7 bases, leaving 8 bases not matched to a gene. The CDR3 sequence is CASSDAGTGGGNEQFF. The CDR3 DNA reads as TGTGCCAGCAGTGATGCCGGGACAGGGGGGGGTAATGAGCAGTTCTTC. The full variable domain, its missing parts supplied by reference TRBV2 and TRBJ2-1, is EPEVTQTPSHQVTQMGQEVILRCVPISNHLYFYWYRQILGQKVEFLVSFYNNEISEKSEIFDDQFSVERPDGSNFTLKIRSTKLEDSAMYFCASSDAGTGGGNEQFFGPGTRLTVL.

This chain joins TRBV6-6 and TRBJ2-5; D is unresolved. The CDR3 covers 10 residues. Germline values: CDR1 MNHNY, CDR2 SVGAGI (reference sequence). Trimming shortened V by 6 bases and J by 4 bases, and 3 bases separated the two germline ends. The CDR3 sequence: CASSRETQYF. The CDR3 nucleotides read TGTGCCAGCAGCAGAGAGACCCAGTACTTC.

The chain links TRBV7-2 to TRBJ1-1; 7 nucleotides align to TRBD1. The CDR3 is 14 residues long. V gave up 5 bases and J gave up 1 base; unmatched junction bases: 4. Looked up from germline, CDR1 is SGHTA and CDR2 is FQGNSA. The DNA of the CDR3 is TGTGCCAGCAGCCCCCGACAGGGGAACACTGAAGCTTTCTTT. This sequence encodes CASSPRQGNTEAFF.

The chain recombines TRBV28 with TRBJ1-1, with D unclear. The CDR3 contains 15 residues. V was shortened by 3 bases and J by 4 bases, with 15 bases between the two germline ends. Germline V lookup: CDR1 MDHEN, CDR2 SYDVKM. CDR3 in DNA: TGTGCCAGCAGTTTGGCAAGGGAGATTGGCACTGAAGCTTTCTTT. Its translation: CASSLAREIGTEAFF.